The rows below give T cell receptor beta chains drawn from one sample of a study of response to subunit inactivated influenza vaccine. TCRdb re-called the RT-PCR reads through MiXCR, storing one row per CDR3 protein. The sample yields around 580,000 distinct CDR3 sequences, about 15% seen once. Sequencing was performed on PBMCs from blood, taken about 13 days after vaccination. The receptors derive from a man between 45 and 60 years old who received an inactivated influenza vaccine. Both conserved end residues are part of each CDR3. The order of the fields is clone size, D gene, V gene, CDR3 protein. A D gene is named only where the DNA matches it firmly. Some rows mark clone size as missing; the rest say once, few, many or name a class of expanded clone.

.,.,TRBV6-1,CASTSSGDYEQYF
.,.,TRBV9,CASSVATRANEQFF
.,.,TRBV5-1,CASSLAGDGGETQYF
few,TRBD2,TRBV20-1,CSARGLSGRAFNEQFF
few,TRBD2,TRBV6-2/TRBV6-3,CASSYTSGRNEQFF
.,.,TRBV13,CASSPYRGGTEQFF
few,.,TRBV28,CASSKQDYEQYF
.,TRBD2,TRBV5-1,CASREGGGSYNEQFF
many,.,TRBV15,CATSRDWARVTYNEQFF
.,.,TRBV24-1,CATSDGTFRTYEQYF
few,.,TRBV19,CASSPLGNYGYTF
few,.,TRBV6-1,CASKKYRVSYEQYF
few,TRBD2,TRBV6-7,CASRKVRRTSESTDTQYF
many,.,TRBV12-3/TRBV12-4,CASSLWLGAKNSPLHF
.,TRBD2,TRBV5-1,CASSLTLAVQETQYF